This entry describes one T cell receptor beta chain. Its specificity is not known. The time point is: cycle 4 day 1 (C4D1), after about 6 weeks of nivolumab. In every patient, relapse followed autologous stem cell transplantation, while exposure to brentuximab vedotin differed. The V end was cut by 5 bases, the J end by 6 bases, with 9 bases between. The CDR3 is 12 residues long. Germline V gives CDR1 SGDLS, CDR2 YYNGEE. The entry originates in a study of PD-1 blockade in classical Hodgkin lymphoma. General study findings and limits: Healthy donors reportedly exceeded newly diagnosed patients in baseline TCR diversity. A significant rise in TCR diversity by C4D1 was seen for CD4+ but not CD8+ cells. Diversity similar to that of newly diagnosed patients was seen at baseline in complete responders.

Sequenced by immunoSEQ multiplex PCR; TCRdb stores in-frame clones only, minus some. The table includes about 60,000 clones, 91% detected once. The specimen comprised peripheral blood mononuclear cells (PBMCs), sampled before the fourth cycle of nivolumab. The TCR originated in a human donor with classical Hodgkin lymphoma. This chain uses TRBV9 with TRBJ2-1; no clear D. CDR3 DNA: TGTGCCAGCAGTCCAAGGTCCAATGAGCAGTTCTTC. This gives the protein CASSPRSNEQFF.